These 22 T cell receptor beta chains share one sample of origin, sequenced in a study of shared clonotypes between healthy human individuals. The table came from immunoSEQ multiplex PCR; TCRdb's copy has only in-frame clones and leaves some out. The sample consists of 2 million to 2.5 million clones, about 94% of them appearing once. The sample comprised naive CD4+ T cells sorted from blood. The subset is: CD45RA+ positively selected. These TCRs come from a man aged 18 to 30 in good health.

The chain recombines TRBV6-1 with TRBJ2-7; 7 nucleotides agree with TRBD1. Trimming removed 6 bases from V and 2 bases from J; junction bases left unmatched: 10. The length of the CDR3 is 15 residues. Germline V lookup: CDR1 MNHNS, CDR2 SASEGT. In DNA form, the CDR3 reads TGTGCCAGCAGGTACCGTCAGGGGGACCCCTACGAGCAGTACTTC. As protein: CASRYRQGDPYEQYF.

DNA of the CDR3: TGTGCCATCGGGGAATCGGGACAGGGGAGTGATGAGCAGTTCTTC. Translated, it gives CAIGESGQGSDEQFF. V and J are TRBV10-3 and TRBJ2-1; 10 positions match TRBD1. CDR1 and CDR2 (germline): ENHRY, SYGVKD. This CDR3 is built from 15 residues. J gave up 8 bases and V 8 bases, and 12 bases lay outside the gene matches.

The chain uses TRBV25-1 and TRBJ2-2; 11 nucleotides align to TRBD1. Per germline, CDR1 MGHDK and CDR2 SYGVNS. This CDR3 has 18 amino acids. Trimming at V came to 4 bases and at J to 4 bases, leaving 11 bases not matched to a gene. The CDR3 DNA follows: TGTGCCAGCAGTGCCGTTCTCGGGACAGGGGGAAGCACCGGGGAGCTGTTTTTT. Translating it yields CASSAVLGTGGSTGELFF.

V usage is TRBV30 and J usage is TRBJ1-6, with D perhaps matching TRBD1 (6 bases). CDR1 and CDR2 (germline): GTSNPN, SVGIG (reference sequence). V lost 4 bases and J lost 5, with 21 bases in between. The length of the CDR3 is 17 residues. The CDR3 protein is CAWKGRQAEFDNSPLHF. The DNA for the CDR3 is TGTGCCTGGAAGGGGCGACAGGCAGAATTCGATAATTCACCCCTCCACTTT.

The rearrangement uses TRBV30 and TRBJ2-1; 9 positions match TRBD1. This CDR3 region has 21 residues. In germline, CDR1 is GTSNPN, CDR2 SVGIG (reference sequence). J lost 3 bases, V lost 5 bases, and 26 bases had no gene match. CDR3 DNA: TGTGCCTGGGCCCGGGACAGGGCACCTCGGGGGTTACTCGGGGGCTACAATGAGCAGTTCTTC. Its protein product is CAWARDRAPRGLLGGYNEQFF.

The chain combines TRBV6-1 with TRBJ1-2; TRBD1 aligns across 9 bases. From germline, CDR1 is MNHNS and CDR2 SASEGT. The ends lost 6 bases at V and 7 bases at J; junction bases unmatched: 6. The CDR3 length is 13 residues. The CDR3 region has the DNA TGTGCCAGCAGGGAAACAGGGGGCGGTGGCTACACCTTC. Translating it yields CASRETGGGGYTF.

The chain carries TRBV5-4 and TRBJ2-1, with TRBD1 as a possible D gene (6 bases). The CDR3 runs to 16 residues. The V end was cut by 4 bases, the J end by 1 base, with 15 bases between. The germline V gene encodes CDR1 SGHNT and CDR2 YYREEE (reference sequence). CDR3 region: CASSKTGTPSYNEQFF. DNA of the CDR3: TGTGCCAGCAGCAAAACCGGGACACCATCCTACAATGAGCAGTTCTTC.

The chain employs TRBV2 and TRBJ1-4, with a possible D match to TRBD1 (6 bases). This CDR3 has 18 amino acids. V lost 7 bases and J 0 bases, leaving 21 bases between the germline ends. Germline V CDR1 and CDR2: SNHLY, FYNNEI. The CDR3 region has the DNA TGTGCCAGCACCCAAGCAGGGGCTGGGGCTGCAACTAATGAAAAACTGTTTTTT. This encodes CASTQAGAGAATNEKLFF.

Worth noting for this clone: In the same sample, other DNA sequences code for this CDR3. The V gene is TRBV30, the J gene TRBJ1-2, with D possibly TRBD1 on 6 matching bases. This CDR3 is built from 11 residues. CDR1 and CDR2 from the germline V gene are GTSNPN and SVGIG (reference sequence). Trimming shortened V by 0 bases and J by 7 bases, and 6 bases separated the two germline ends. As DNA, the CDR3 is TGTGCCTGGAGTGTGGGGGCTGGCTACACCTTC. As protein: CAWSVGAGYTF.

The rearrangement uses TRBV7-6 and TRBJ1-6; D unresolved. The CDR3 is 15 amino acids. CDR1 and CDR2 from the germline V gene are SGHVS and FNYEAQ. Trimming shortened V by 0 bases and J by 7 bases, and 10 bases separated the two germline ends. The CDR3 loop reads CASSLAGMENSPLHF. CDR3 coding DNA: TGTGCCAGCAGCTTAGCGGGGATGGAGAATTCACCCCTCCACTTT.

V usage is TRBV5-1 and J usage is TRBJ2-7; D is uncertain. Trimming pared 4 bases from V and 3 bases from J, leaving 11 bases between. In germline, CDR1 is SGHRS, CDR2 YFSETQ. The CDR3 runs 13 residues. CDR3 nucleotide sequence: TGCGCCAGCAGCGAGGACCCCCTCTACGAGCAGTACTTC. It codes for CASSEDPLYEQYF.

The genes are TRBV6-5 and TRBJ2-7; D possibly corresponds to TRBD2 (5 bases). V was trimmed by 7 bases and J by 0 bases, leaving 10 bases between them. This CDR3 has 13 amino acids. Germline values: CDR1 MNHEY, CDR2 SVGAGI. The CDR3 loop reads CASTARASYEQYF. In DNA, the CDR3 is TGTGCCAGCACGGCGCGGGCCTCCTACGAGCAGTACTTC.

The chain carries TRBV5-1 and TRBJ2-1; TRBD1 matches 8 bases. The ends lost 3 bases at V and 6 bases at J; junction bases unmatched: 5. The CDR3 is made up of 14 amino acids. CDR1 SGHRS and CDR2 YFSETQ come from the germline V gene. For the CDR3, the DNA is TGCGCCAGCAGCTACGGGACAGGTTCCAATGAGCAGTTCTTC. Protein product: CASSYGTGSNEQFF.

Written as DNA, the CDR3 is TGTGCCAGCAGCCCATCGGACAGGAATAATGAAAAACTGTTTTTT. Its protein is CASSPSDRNNEKLFF. The V gene is TRBV5-6, the J gene TRBJ1-4, with 7 bases lining up with TRBD1. Germline CDR1 SGHDT, CDR2 YYEEEE. CDR3 length: 15 residues. The V gene end was trimmed by 4 bases and the J gene end by 4 bases; junction bases not matched to a gene: 7.

V and J are TRBV18 and TRBJ2-7; possible D gene TRBD1, 5 bases. The V end was cut by 5 bases, the J end by 1 base, with 15 bases between. Germline CDR1 reads KGHSH; CDR2 reads LQKENI. The CDR3 covers 15 residues. CDR3 residues: CASSLGAVRSYEQYF. The CDR3 DNA reads TGTGCCAGCTCATTAGGGGCAGTGAGATCCTACGAGCAGTACTTC. The variable domain in full, completed from reference TRBV18 and TRBJ2-7, reads NAGVMQNPRHLVRRRGQEARLRCSPMKGHSHVYWYRQLPEEGLKFMVYLQKENIIDESGMPKERFSAEFPKEGPSILRIQQVVRGDSAAYFCASSLGAVRSYEQYFGPGTRLTVT.

Turning to this clone: One junction end does not reproduce the germline sequence, and a read error may be involved. The rearrangement uses TRBV29-1 and TRBJ2-7, with 8 bases aligning to TRBD1. Per the germline V gene, CDR1 is SQVTM and CDR2 is ANQGSEA. The CDR3 is made up of 12 amino acids. CDR3 region: CSAEVHPGQAVF. The CDR3 DNA sequence: TGCAGCGCTGAGGTGCACCCGGGACAGGCCGTTTTC.

As concerns this clone: The identical CDR3 is also encoded by other nucleotide sequences in the sample. This chain uses TRBV27 with TRBJ1-5; maybe TRBD1 (6 bases). Germline CDR1 is MNHEY and CDR2 is SMNVEV (reference sequence). The CDR3 is made up of 14 amino acids. V was cut by 4 bases and J by 0 bases, with 7 bases left in between. The CDR3 DNA is TGTGCCAGCAGTTCAGGGGTTAGCAATCAGCCCCAGCATTTT. This translates into CASSSGVSNQPQHF.

The chain recombines TRBV6-5 with TRBJ1-2, with D maybe TRBD1 (5 bases). This CDR3 is built from 15 residues. Per the germline V gene, CDR1 is MNHEY and CDR2 is SVGAGI. The V and J ends lost 7 bases and 4 bases respectively, with 19 bases between them. CDR3 nucleotides: TGTGCCAGCATCGAACGCCGGCAGGGCGCCTATGGCTACACCTTC. Its translation is CASIERRQGAYGYTF.

V gene TRBV5-6 combines with J gene TRBJ1-5; weak D call: TRBD1 (6 bases). The CDR3 spans 15 residues. Germline V gene lookup returns CDR1 SGHDT and CDR2 YYEEEE. Trimming pared 1 base from V and 3 bases from J, leaving 11 bases between. The CDR3 DNA reads TGTGCCAGCAGCTTGCAGGGGTTGGCCAATCAGCCCCAGCATTTT. This encodes CASSLQGLANQPQHF. The whole variable domain, filled in from reference TRBV5-6 and TRBJ1-5, reads DAGVTQSPTHLIKTRGQQVTLRCSPKSGHDTVSWYQQALGQGPQFIFQYYEEEERQRGNFPDRFSGHQFPNYSSELNVNALLLGDSALYLCASSLQGLANQPQHFGDGTRLSIL.

The chain has TRBV10-3 and TRBJ2-5; weak D call: TRBD1 (5 bases). CDR1 ENHRY and CDR2 SYGVKD come from the germline V gene. V gave up 3 bases and J gave up 5 bases, with 13 bases separating them. The CDR3 is 14 amino acids. As DNA, the CDR3 is TGTGCCATCAGTGATCTTCTTAAGGGGGAGACCCAGTACTTC. It is translated as CAISDLLKGETQYF.

As to this clone: Germline is not matched at one junction end, which may reflect a read error. This chain links TRBV7-2 with TRBJ2-1, with D perhaps TRBD1 (5 bases). Germline-derived CDR1 and CDR2 are SGHTA and FQGNSA. The CDR3 is 13 amino acids. The CDR3 DNA is TGTGCCAGCAGCTTAGGGGGCGGCGTCCTTCTAGTCTTC. Residues: CASSLGGGVLLVF. Using reference TRBV7-2 and TRBJ2-1 for the parts outside the CDR3, the full variable domain is GAGVSQSPSNKVTEKGKDVELRCDPISGHTALYWYRQSLGQGLEFLIYFQGNSAPDKSGLPSDRFSAERTGGSVSTLTIQRTQQEDSAVYLCASSLGGGVLLVFGPGTRLTVL.

The gene calls are TRBV10-3 and TRBJ2-3, with a tentative D call TRBD2 (5 bases). V was shortened by 2 bases and J by 1 base, with 10 bases between the two germline ends. CDR1 and CDR2 from the germline V gene are ENHRY and SYGVKD. This CDR3 has 15 amino acids. The DNA for the CDR3 is TGTGCCATCAGTGAGGAAGCACTAGGCACAGATACGCAGTATTTT. Translation gives CAISEEALGTDTQYF.